This passage covers 28 T cell receptor beta chains from one sample sequenced in a study of beta chain features in type 1 diabetes (dated by TCRdb to the late 2010s). Overall study results and their limits: In all four CD4+ subsets, TCRB CDR3 length was moderately but significantly shorter in type 1 diabetes patients.

Libraries were constructed by the immunoSEQ multiplex PCR assay. The entire amount of isolated RNA was reverse transcribed using the High Capacity cDNA Reverse Transcription Kit, so the sequenced TCRB transcripts were expressed ones. The table was pulled from immuneACCESS by TCRdb, which kept in-frame rearrangements only. Such tables lose some clones; where checked, under half of the loss comes from unresolved V genes, and the rest has no known cause. This sample gives about 160,000 clones in total; around 8% of them show up just once. About 0.5% of the sample belongs to the ten largest clones. No antigen has been identified for these receptors. Sequencing was performed on central memory CD4+ T cells from blood. Receptors were obtained from a woman aged 18-29 years with type 1 diabetes.

This clone was found a few times. The chain couples TRBV5-1 to TRBJ1-1, with D possibly TRBD1 on 5 matching bases. The CDR3 loop spans 13 amino acids. V shed 0 bases and J shed 8 bases, with 11 bases lying between them. Germline CDR1 is SGHRS and CDR2 is YFSETQ. In DNA form, the CDR3 reads TGCGCCAGCAGCTTGGGGGGACGGGAGGAAGCTTTCTTT. Its translation is CASSLGGREEAFF. The variable domain in full, with the rest retrieved from reference TRBV5-1 and TRBJ1-1, is KAGVTQTPRYLIKTRGQQVTLSCSPISGHRSVSWYQQTPGQGLQFLFEYFSETQRNKGNFPGRFSGRQFSNSRSEMNVSTLELGDSALYLCASSLGGREEAFFGQGTRLTVV.

This clone was seen a handful of times. This CDR3 reads CASSIERTGGRADTQYF. The CDR3 DNA reads TGTGCCAGTAGTATAGAGAGGACAGGGGGCCGTGCAGATACGCAGTATTTT. V is TRBV19 and J is TRBJ2-3; 11 positions agree with TRBD1. The V gene's germline CDR1 is LNHDA and CDR2 SQIVND (reference sequence). CDR3 size: 17 residues. Losses at the gene ends were 0 bases for V and 4 bases for J; bases not matched to a gene: 6. Supplemented by reference TRBV19 and TRBJ2-3, the full variable domain reads DGGITQSPKYLFRKEGQNVTLSCEQNLNHDAMYWYRQDPGQGLRLIYYSQIVNDFQKGDIAEGYSVSREKKESFPLTVTSAQKNPTAFYLCASSIERTGGRADTQYFGPGTRLTVL.

V gene TRBV14 combines with J gene TRBJ2-7, with 7 bases aligning to TRBD1. The germline V gene encodes CDR1 SGHDN and CDR2 FVKESK. V dropped 4 bases and J dropped 5; count of bases not matched to a gene: 8. This CDR3 has 14 amino acids. In nucleotides, the CDR3 is TGTGCCAGCAGCCGGCTGACAGGGATCAACGAGCAGTACTTC. It translates to CASSRLTGINEQYF.

This clone was detected a few times. The rearrangement joins TRBV9 to TRBJ2-1, with 14 nucleotides matching TRBD2. The junction had 5 bases not matched to a gene; V was cut back by 4 bases and J by 5 bases. CDR3 length: 16 amino acids. Per germline, CDR1 SGDLS and CDR2 YYNGEE. The CDR3 region has the DNA TGTGCCAGCAGCCCTGGACTAGCGGGGGGCCACAATGAGCAGTTCTTC. This encodes CASSPGLAGGHNEQFF.

The V gene is TRBV7-9, the J gene TRBJ1-5, with D uncertain. The CDR3 runs 13 residues. The V end lost 5 bases, the J end lost 7 bases, and 12 bases lay between the germline ends. Germline values: CDR1 SEHNR, CDR2 FQNEAQ (reference sequence). In DNA form, the CDR3 reads TGTGCCAGCAGCGTGGAAGGAGGCCAGCCCCAGCATTTT. Translated: CASSVEGGQPQHF.

The rearrangement joins TRBV19 to TRBJ1-1; TRBD1 agrees at 9 bases. CDR3 length: 13 amino acids. The junction had 5 bases not matched to a gene; V was cut back by 6 bases and J by 6 bases. The V gene's germline CDR1 is LNHDA and CDR2 SQIVND (reference sequence). CDR3 loop: CASRGQGNAEAFF. The CDR3 region has the DNA TGTGCCAGTAGGGGACAGGGTAACGCTGAAGCTTTCTTT.

The CDR3 here is CASSLSGVSGYTF. CDR3 coding DNA: TGTGCCAGCAGTTTATCAGGGGTCTCTGGCTACACCTTC. The V and J genes are TRBV28 and TRBJ1-2; weak D call: TRBD1 (6 bases). The V and J ends lost 1 base and 7 bases respectively, with 10 bases between them. Germline CDR1 and CDR2: MDHEN and SYDVKM. The CDR3 has 13 amino acids.

The sample holds a few counts of this clone. The V gene is TRBV4-1, the J gene TRBJ2-1, with 8 bases matching TRBD1. This CDR3 region has 16 residues. In germline, CDR1 is MGHRA, CDR2 YSYEKL. J gave up 3 bases and V 4 bases, and 8 bases lay outside the gene matches. The CDR3 reads CASSPLNRGDYNEQFF. Written as DNA, the CDR3 is TGCGCCAGCAGCCCCTTAAACAGGGGGGACTACAATGAGCAGTTCTTC.

This chain uses TRBV20-1 with TRBJ2-7; TRBD2 is a possible D gene (6 bases). The length of the CDR3 is 10 residues. The germline gives CDR1 DFQATT, CDR2 SNEGSKA (reference sequence). The DNA for the CDR3 is TGCAGGGCAGGAGGGGTGGAACAGTACTTC. It encodes CRAGGVEQYF.

This clone was counted only a few times. The rearrangement links TRBV5-1 to TRBJ2-5, with TRBD1 matching 8 bases. Germline trimming cut 4 bases from V and 2 bases from J; bases unmatched to any gene: 7. Germline loops: CDR1 SGHRS, CDR2 YFSETQ. The CDR3 length is 15 residues. The CDR3 DNA reads TGCGCCAGCAGCGCCGGACAGGGCCCTCAAGAGACCCAGTACTTC. It yields the protein CASSAGQGPQETQYF.

This clone was seen more than once but under ten times. V is TRBV14 and J is TRBJ2-2, with D uncertain. The CDR3 sequence is 14 residues long. The germline V gene encodes CDR1 SGHDN and CDR2 FVKESK. The germline V and J ends were trimmed by 7 bases and 4 bases, with 13 bases remaining between them. DNA of the CDR3: TGTGCCAGCACCTCCCTAGGTCCCACCGGGGAGCTGTTTTTT. This sequence encodes CASTSLGPTGELFF.

This chain joins TRBV18 and TRBJ2-1, with 15 bases matching TRBD2. The germline V gene has CDR1 KGHSH and CDR2 LQKENI. The CDR3 is 16 amino acids. Unmatched junction bases numbered 3, after V lost 1 base and J lost 8 bases. The CDR3, as DNA: TGTGCCAGCTCACCACGGACTAGCGGGGGGGCCGATGAGCAGTTCTTC. Its protein product is CASSPRTSGGADEQFF.

This clone was observed a few times. The genes are TRBV6-5 and TRBJ2-1; 8 nucleotides match TRBD1. V lost 6 bases, J lost 6 bases, and 4 bases stayed unmatched. Germline CDR1 is MNHEY and CDR2 is SVGAGI. The CDR3 consists of 13 residues. The chain's CDR3 is CASSKGQVNEQFF. The CDR3 DNA reads TGTGCCAGCAGCAAGGGACAGGTCAATGAGCAGTTCTTC.

V and J are TRBV25-1 and TRBJ1-2; 7 bases align to TRBD1. V gave up 6 bases and J gave up 4 bases; unmatched junction bases: 17. CDR1 MGHDK and CDR2 SYGVNS come from the germline V gene. The CDR3 is made up of 17 amino acids. The CDR3 is CASRVSRDSVGPYGYTF. The DNA of the CDR3 is TGTGCCAGCAGAGTTAGCCGGGACAGTGTAGGGCCCTATGGCTACACCTTC.

This clone was seen more than once but under ten times. V usage is TRBV7-2 and J usage is TRBJ2-1; 7 bases align to TRBD1. Per germline, CDR1 SGHTA and CDR2 FQGNSA. Trimming took 1 base from V and 6 from J; bases not matched to a gene: 3. CDR3 size: 14 residues. This CDR3 reads CASSLDSGGNEQFF. The CDR3 region has the DNA TGTGCCAGCAGCTTAGACTCAGGGGGCAATGAGCAGTTCTTC.

V gene TRBV5-6 combines with J gene TRBJ2-5, with a tentative D call TRBD2 (6 bases). Deletions cut 6 bases from V and 1 base from J, with 13 bases between. The CDR3 runs to 14 residues. Per the germline V gene, CDR1 is SGHDT and CDR2 is YYEEEE. CDR3 region: CASTPGVGQETQYF. CDR3 nucleotides: TGTGCCAGCACCCCGGGGGTGGGCCAAGAGACCCAGTACTTC.

The chain is built from TRBV10-3 and TRBJ2-1; 11 bases match TRBD1. The CDR3 loop spans 13 amino acids. The J segment lost 9 bases and the V segment lost 4 bases, leaving 2 bases of the junction unmatched. Germline V gives CDR1 ENHRY, CDR2 SYGVKD. The CDR3 nucleotides read TGTGCCATCAGTGGGGACAGGGGGGGTGAGCAGTTCTTC. Its protein product is CAISGDRGGEQFF.

This clone has only a few counts. J is TRBJ1-1 and V is TRBV29-1; no reliable D call. CDR1 SQVTM and CDR2 ANQGSEA come from the germline V gene. Trimming removed 6 bases from V and 0 bases from J, with 11 bases in between. CDR3 length: 13 residues. In nucleotides, the CDR3 is TGCAGCGTCATCGGGAGACTGAACACTGAAGCTTTCTTT. Translation: CSVIGRLNTEAFF.

The rearrangement links TRBV18 to TRBJ2-3, with 8 nucleotides matching TRBD2. The CDR3 totals 15 residues. J lost 7 bases, V lost 3 bases, and 9 bases had no gene match. Germline V lookup: CDR1 KGHSH, CDR2 LQKENI. The CDR3, as DNA: TGTGCCAGCTCACCCGGGGAGCTAGCGGGCTATACGCAGTATTTT. The encoded protein is CASSPGELAGYTQYF. The variable domain in full, completed from reference TRBV18 and TRBJ2-3, reads NAGVMQNPRHLVRRRGQEARLRCSPMKGHSHVYWYRQLPEEGLKFMVYLQKENIIDESGMPKERFSAEFPKEGPSILRIQQVVRGDSAAYFCASSPGELAGYTQYFGPGTRLTVL.

Only a few counts were recorded for this clone. J is TRBJ2-7 and V is TRBV7-2; D is ambiguous. This CDR3 has 16 residues. CDR1 SGHTA and CDR2 FQGNSA come from the germline V gene. V shed 1 base and J shed 2 bases, with 15 bases lying between them. The CDR3 sequence is CASSLDWAEAAYEQYF. CDR3 in DNA: TGTGCCAGCAGCTTAGACTGGGCAGAAGCCGCCTACGAGCAGTACTTC.

The chain joins TRBV18 to TRBJ2-7; 7 bases align to TRBD2. Germline CDR1 reads KGHSH; CDR2 reads LQKENI. Trimming at V came to 9 bases and at J to 2 bases, leaving 7 bases not matched to a gene. The CDR3 loop spans 13 amino acids. The CDR3 loop is CASKPGGTYEQYF. The CDR3 DNA sequence: TGTGCCAGTAAGCCGGGGGGTACCTACGAGCAGTACTTC.

This clone came up many times. CDR3 sequence (DNA): TGTGCCAGCAGCTTAGGGCCTGCCGGGGAGCAGTACTTC. The encoded protein is CASSLGPAGEQYF. This sequence joins TRBV7-8 and TRBJ2-7; D remains ambiguous. The CDR3 sequence is 13 residues long. With 1 base removed from V and 7 bases from J, the gap between germline ends came to 11 bases. Germline CDR1 is SGHVS and CDR2 is FQNEAQ.

V gene TRBV6-5 combines with J gene TRBJ1-1, with D possibly being TRBD1 (5 bases). V lost 8 bases to trimming and J lost 0 bases, with 7 bases between them. The CDR3 totals 12 residues. Germline assignment: CDR1 MNHEY and CDR2 SVGAGI. As DNA, the CDR3 is TGTGCCAGCTACAGGTTGAACACTGAAGCTTTCTTT. Amino acid sequence: CASYRLNTEAFF.

There are a few counts of this clone. The chain recombines TRBV7-2 with TRBJ1-3; maybe TRBD1 (5 bases). From germline, CDR1 is SGHTA and CDR2 FQGNSA. Trimming left V 5 bases short and J 0 bases short, with 11 bases between. The CDR3 extends over 15 amino acids. DNA of the CDR3: TGTGCCAGCAGCCGAGACAGCTACTCTGGAAACACCATATATTTT. It specifies CASSRDSYSGNTIYF.

V and J are TRBV7-9 and TRBJ2-1; 8 nucleotides align to TRBD2. Unmatched junction bases numbered 1, after V lost 3 bases and J lost 9 bases. Germline CDR1 SEHNR, CDR2 FQNEAQ (reference sequence). The CDR3 has 12 residues. The CDR3 loop reads CASSFAGGEQFF. The CDR3 coding sequence is TGTGCCAGCAGCTTCGCGGGAGGTGAGCAGTTCTTC. The complete variable domain, with remaining parts taken from reference TRBV7-9 and TRBJ2-1, reads DTGVSQNPRHKITKRGQNVTFRCDPISEHNRLYWYRQTLGQGPEFLTYFQNEAQLEKSRLLSDRFSAERPKGSFSTLEIQRTEQGDSAMYLCASSFAGGEQFFGPGTRLTVL.

This clone was counted between two and nine times. The DNA for the CDR3 is TGTGCCAGCGCGGGAGGGTCCTACAATGAGCAGTTCTTC. Its protein is CASAGGSYNEQFF. The chain links TRBV6-4 to TRBJ2-1, with TRBD2 identical over 9 bases. The CDR3 sequence is 13 residues long. The germline V gene has CDR1 MRHNA and CDR2 SNTAGT. V lost 8 bases and J lost 1; bases outside the gene matches: 0.

V usage is TRBV30 and J usage is TRBJ2-1, with 12 bases fitting TRBD2. In germline, CDR1 is GTSNPN, CDR2 SVGIG (reference sequence). The CDR3 totals 16 residues. V shed 3 bases and J 2 bases; nucleotides not matched to a gene: 5. The CDR3 protein is CAWRTSGSYPYNEQFF. In nucleotides, the CDR3 is TGTGCCTGGAGGACTAGCGGGAGCTACCCCTACAATGAGCAGTTCTTC.

This clone was detected a few times. The chain uses TRBV6-5 and TRBJ2-7; D may be TRBD1 (6 bases). Germline CDR1 and CDR2: MNHEY and SVGAGI. The CDR3 length is 15 residues. V lost 5 bases and J 5 bases, leaving 19 bases between the germline ends. This chain's CDR3 is CASSNDRPTYNEQYF. Here the CDR3 DNA reads TGTGCCAGCAGTAACGACAGGCCAACCTACAACGAGCAGTACTTC.